What follows is one TCR beta chain and its context. Its antigen remains unknown. The PCR made use of 60 Vbeta and 13 Jbeta primers. Generated by immunoSEQ multiplex PCR, the TCRdb table keeps only in-frame clones and is missing some. The sample lists roughly 130,000 clones; approximately 61% were seen once. This specimen comes from a study of cytomegalovirus exposure and HLA in healthy donors. The overall study: An analysis done earlier identified more than 100 million unique TCR beta sequences from about 180 million T cells.

V lost 0 bases to trimming and J lost 7 bases, with 13 bases between them. Germline V gene sequence: CDR1 LGHNT, CDR2 FRNRAP. The CDR3 is made up of 15 amino acids. Whole-study results and caveats: Associated with HLA alleles at 0.05 false discovery rate in a later analysis were over 15,000 TCR beta sequences. It emerged from a later analysis that several of the most significant clusters appeared to be linked to common viral pathogens.

The V gene is TRBV12-5, the J gene TRBJ2-1; TRBD2 is a possible D gene (6 bases). The receptor comes from a man aged 25 to 45 in good health and CMV-seropositive. Sequencing used PBMCs. CDR3 region: CASGLVQGLKNEQFF. The CDR3, as DNA: TGTGCTAGTGGTTTGGTACAAGGACTAAAGAATGAGCAGTTCTTC.